Shown below are 23 T cell receptor beta chains from a single sample sequenced in a study of CD4+ T cells in melanoma. Clones were sequenced by immunoSEQ multiplex PCR, and TCRdb holds only the in-frame ones, with some missing. There are over 100,000 clones in the sample; around 92% occur only once, and 3.3% lies in the top ten. Sequencing was carried out using peripheral blood. These receptors were obtained from a human donor with melanoma.

The chain combines TRBV9 with TRBJ2-6; no clear D gene. The CDR3 contains 12 residues. Germline-derived CDR1 and CDR2 are SGDLS and YYNGEE. V was trimmed by 6 bases and J by 1 base, leaving 2 bases between them. CDR3 bases: TGTGCCAGCAAATCTGGGGCCAACGTCCTGACTTTC. As protein: CASKSGANVLTF.

This chain connects TRBV7-3 to TRBJ2-5, with a weak D call TRBD2 (5 bases). Trimming shortened V by 2 bases and J by 4 bases, and 8 bases separated the two germline ends. The CDR3 loop spans 13 amino acids. CDR1 and CDR2 from the germline V gene are SGHTA and FQGTGA. The CDR3 spells CASSLRGSETQYF. The CDR3 DNA sequence: TGTGCCAGCAGCTTACGGGGATCAGAGACCCAGTACTTC.

V usage is TRBV5-1 and J usage is TRBJ2-1, with D maybe TRBD2 (5 bases). This CDR3 has 15 amino acids. The germline V gene encodes CDR1 SGHRS and CDR2 YFSETQ. Deletions cut 4 bases from V and 1 base from J, with 12 bases between. The CDR3 coding sequence is TGCGCCAGCAGCGGAGGACGTGTTTCCTACAATGAGCAGTTCTTC. Translating gives CASSGGRVSYNEQFF.

This chain uses TRBV5-1 with TRBJ2-7; 9 bases are a match to TRBD2. The V gene end was trimmed by 4 bases and the J gene end by 0 bases; junction bases not matched to a gene: 5. CDR1 and CDR2 (germline): SGHRS, YFSETQ. CDR3 length equals 15 residues. CDR3 protein: CASSGSGGSSYEQYF. CDR3 DNA: TGCGCCAGCAGCGGAAGCGGGGGGAGCTCCTACGAGCAGTACTTC.

The rearrangement joins TRBV2 to TRBJ2-7; the D gene is possibly TRBD2 (5 bases). Trimming took 2 bases from V and 1 from J, leaving 6 bases between them. CDR1 and CDR2 (germline): SNHLY, FYNNEI. This CDR3 has 13 amino acids. CDR3 residues: CASSEPGSYEQYF. CDR3 in DNA: TGTGCCAGCAGTGAACCGGGGTCCTACGAGCAGTACTTC.

The rearrangement links TRBV7-3 to TRBJ1-1; no firm D call. V dropped 5 bases and J dropped 7 bases, with 17 bases sitting between them. Germline lookup yields CDR1 SGHTA and CDR2 FQGTGA. There are 14 residues in the CDR3. The CDR3 bases are TGTGCCAGCAGCCCCGATGGAACAGCCCTTGAAGCTTTCTTT. Protein: CASSPDGTALEAFF. The variable domain in full, with the rest retrieved from reference TRBV7-3 and TRBJ1-1, is GAGVSQTPSNKVTEKGKYVELRCDPISGHTALYWYRQSLGQGPEFLIYFQGTGAADDSGLPNDRFFAVRPEGSVSTLKIQRTERGDSAVYLCASSPDGTALEAFFGQGTRLTVV.

The genes are TRBV28 and TRBJ1-3, with unresolved D. Deletions cut 3 bases from V and 2 bases from J, with 8 bases between. CDR3 size: 14 residues. Germline V CDR1 and CDR2: MDHEN, SYDVKM. This CDR3 is CASSFQEAGNTIYF. CDR3 coding DNA: TGTGCCAGCAGTTTCCAGGAGGCTGGAAACACCATATATTTT.

This clone was seen once. The gene calls are TRBV2 and TRBJ1-2; 7 nucleotides match TRBD1. There are 14 residues in the CDR3. Germline CDR1 is SNHLY and CDR2 is FYNNEI. V was clipped by 5 bases and J by 8 bases; unmatched bases: 11. Here the CDR3 DNA reads TGTGCCAGCAGTTATACAGGGGAATCGAGCGGCTACACCTTC. It codes for CASSYTGESSGYTF.

The V gene is TRBV28, the J gene TRBJ1-5; a possible D gene is TRBD1 (5 bases). Trimming shortened V by 2 bases and J by 8 bases, and 13 bases separated the two germline ends. The CDR3 runs to 14 residues. Germline CDR1 MDHEN, CDR2 SYDVKM. The CDR3 protein is CASSLGGVRKPQHF. CDR3 nucleotides: TGTGCCAGCAGTTTAGGGGGAGTGAGAAAGCCCCAGCATTTT.

V usage is TRBV6-1 and J usage is TRBJ2-7; the D gene is possibly TRBD2 (5 bases). This CDR3 spans 12 amino acids. Trimming shortened V by 5 bases and J by 6 bases, and 11 bases separated the two germline ends. Germline V lookup: CDR1 MNHNS, CDR2 SASEGT. The CDR3 coding sequence is TGTGCCAGCAGTAACGGGGTCCTCGAGCAGTACTTC. Encoded protein: CASSNGVLEQYF.

The chain recombines TRBV7-2 with TRBJ2-3; no clear D gene. From germline, CDR1 is SGHTA and CDR2 FQGNSA. V gave up 1 base and J gave up 2 bases, with 10 bases separating them. The CDR3 has 15 residues. The CDR3 protein is CASSLEGSFTDTQYF. The CDR3 nucleotides are TGTGCCAGCAGCTTAGAGGGCAGTTTCACAGATACGCAGTATTTT.

J is TRBJ1-4 and V is TRBV6-6; no definite D call. Trimming cost V 6 bases and J 0 bases, with 8 bases left between them. CDR1 and CDR2 from the germline V gene are MNHNY and SVGAGI (reference sequence). The CDR3 loop spans 14 amino acids. CDR3 residues: CASREGPTNEKLFF. In DNA, the CDR3 is TGTGCCAGCAGGGAGGGCCCAACTAATGAAAAACTGTTTTTT.

The V gene is TRBV4-3, the J gene TRBJ1-2; D unclear. V dropped 0 bases and J dropped 6 bases, with 11 bases sitting between them. CDR1 LGHNA and CDR2 YSLEER come from the germline V gene. The CDR3 sequence is 14 residues long. For the CDR3, the DNA is TGCGCCAGCAGCCAAGATCTGGGTTCCAATGGCTACACCTTC. This codes for CASSQDLGSNGYTF.

The chain carries TRBV7-9 and TRBJ2-4; no firm D call. This CDR3 spans 16 amino acids. V gave up 2 bases and J gave up 0 bases, with 11 bases separating them. Germline CDR1 reads SEHNR; CDR2 reads FQNEAQ (reference sequence). The CDR3 is CASSLTHDTAKNIQYF. The CDR3 nucleotides read TGTGCCAGCAGCTTAACCCACGACACAGCCAAAAACATTCAGTACTTC. The variable domain in full, completed from reference TRBV7-9 and TRBJ2-4, reads DTGVSQNPRHKITKRGQNVTFRCDPISEHNRLYWYRQTLGQGPEFLTYFQNEAQLEKSRLLSDRFSAERPKGSFSTLEIQRTEQGDSAMYLCASSLTHDTAKNIQYFGAGTRLSVL.

V is TRBV7-3 and J is TRBJ2-7; 8 bases map to TRBD1. Per germline, CDR1 SGHTA and CDR2 FQGTGA. The CDR3 is made up of 15 amino acids. The junction had 11 bases not matched to a gene; V was cut back by 5 bases and J by 5 bases. The CDR3 coding sequence is TGTGCCAGCAGCCTCCCGGGACAGGCAATTGACGAGCAGTACTTC. Translation gives CASSLPGQAIDEQYF.

This sequence joins TRBV6-1 and TRBJ2-5, with D maybe TRBD1 (6 bases). CDR1 and CDR2 (germline): MNHNS, SASEGT. V lost 7 bases, J lost 0 bases, and 9 bases lay in between. The CDR3 runs 13 residues. The CDR3 is CASTTGNQETQYF. The CDR3 DNA reads TGTGCCAGCACTACAGGGAACCAAGAGACCCAGTACTTC.

Regarding this clone: The same CDR3 can be traced to other DNA sequences in this sample. V gene TRBV28 combines with J gene TRBJ1-2; unclear D gene. Between the trimmed V and J ends, which lost 5 bases and 4 bases, there was a span of 2 bases. In germline, CDR1 is MDHEN, CDR2 SYDVKM. This CDR3 is 10 amino acids long. The CDR3 is CASSRYGYTF. CDR3 sequence (DNA): TGTGCCAGCAGTCGCTATGGCTACACCTTC.

The rearrangement joins TRBV7-2 to TRBJ2-2; 8 bases agree with TRBD2. Germline trimming cut 5 bases from V and 2 bases from J; bases unmatched to any gene: 7. Per germline, CDR1 SGHTA and CDR2 FQGNSA. This CDR3 is 16 amino acids long. The CDR3 DNA reads TGTGCCAGCAGCGCAACGGGGGGGACCAACACCGGGGAGCTGTTTTTT. It codes for CASSATGGTNTGELFF.

The J gene is TRBJ1-6, the V gene TRBV10-3; D remains unclear. CDR1 and CDR2 from the germline V gene are ENHRY and SYGVKD. The length of the CDR3 is 16 residues. Trimming left V 6 bases short and J 10 bases short, with 22 bases between. CDR3 protein: CAISSGEVLLGSPLHF. DNA for the CDR3: TGTGCCATCAGCTCGGGAGAGGTCCTTCTAGGATCACCCCTCCACTTT.

Here the CDR3 reads CASSLSIGPQETQYF. The DNA for the CDR3 is TGTGCCAGCAGCTTAAGTATAGGGCCACAAGAGACCCAGTACTTC. The chain combines TRBV11-1 with TRBJ2-5; D gene uncertain. Germline V gene lookup returns CDR1 SGHAT and CDR2 FQDESV (reference sequence). The germline V and J ends were trimmed by 2 bases and 2 bases, with 12 bases remaining between them. The CDR3 runs to 15 residues.

CDR3 bases: TGCACCAGCAGCCAAGAGCGGTCCACAGATACGCAGTATTTT. This sequence encodes CTSSQERSTDTQYF. The J gene is TRBJ2-3, the V gene TRBV1; TRBD2 is taken as the D call from the table, unchecked against the DNA. TRBV1 counts as a pseudogene. This CDR3 has 14 residues.

This clone was seen just once. The chain uses TRBV9 and TRBJ2-1; weak D call: TRBD2 (6 bases). The CDR3 consists of 16 residues. Germline V CDR1 and CDR2: SGDLS, YYNGEE. The V and J ends lost 1 base and 1 base respectively, with 12 bases between them. The CDR3 nucleotides are TGTGCCAGCAGCGTATTTGCGGGGTCTTCCTACAATGAGCAGTTCTTC. Translating gives CASSVFAGSSYNEQFF.

This chain joins TRBV19 and TRBJ2-1; D is perhaps TRBD2 (5 bases). The CDR3 runs 14 residues. Germline V gene data show CDR1 as LNHDA and CDR2 as SQIVND (reference sequence). The V gene lost 1 base and the J gene lost 5 bases, with 9 bases spanning the gap. The chain's CDR3 is CASSIAGRNNEQFF. DNA for the CDR3: TGTGCCAGTAGTATAGCGGGGAGAAACAATGAGCAGTTCTTC.